This T cell receptor beta chain was sequenced in a study of molecular identifiers for immune sequencing clone quantification. Naive CD8 T cells underwent sorting with the CD8+CD4-CCR7+CD45RA+ definition. The V segment lost 2 bases and the J segment 4 bases; nucleotides outside the gene matches: 10. The CDR3 runs 16 residues. Germline values: CDR1 SGDLS, CDR2 YYNGEE. TCRdb reanalysed the PCR reads using MiXCR and keeps one entry per CDR3 protein. This table has about 320,000 distinct CDR3 sequences, roughly a quarter appearing once. Sequences were obtained from naive CD8+ T cells from blood, with Jurkat cell RNA spiked in. The subset: FACS-sorted CD8+CD4-CCR7+CD45RA+ naive T cells. This TCR derives from a human donor in good health. Some libraries in this study had Jurkat cell RNA spiked in. J is TRBJ2-3 and V is TRBV9; 7 positions agree with TRBD2. CDR3 sequence: CASSVGGSVYADTQYF. CDR3 sequence (DNA): TGTGCCAGCAGCGTGGGCGGGAGTGTTTACGCAGATACGCAGTATTTT. The whole variable domain, remainder taken from reference TRBV9 and TRBJ2-3, is DSGVTQTPKHLITATGQRVTLRCSPRSGDLSVYWYQQSLDQGLQFLIQYYNGEERAKGNILERFSAQQFPDLHSELNLSSLELGDSALYFCASSVGGSVYADTQYFGPGTRLTVL.